Given below is one T cell receptor (beta chain) in context. The data were taken from a study of PD-1 blockade in classical Hodgkin lymphoma. Clones were sequenced by immunoSEQ multiplex PCR, and TCRdb holds only the in-frame ones, with some missing. The sample lists about 92,000 clones, nearly 85% occurring once. Time point here: cycle 4 day 1 (C4D1), after more than five weeks of nivolumab. All the patients suffered relapse after autologous stem cell transplantation, and brentuximab vedotin exposure differed. J lost 1 base, V lost 7 bases, and 3 bases had no gene match. In germline, CDR1 is SGHRS, CDR2 YFSETQ. The CDR3 totals 14 residues.

The receptor was isolated from a human donor with classical Hodgkin lymphoma. Material: peripheral blood mononuclear cells (PBMCs), obtained before the fourth cycle of nivolumab. The chain joins TRBV5-1 to TRBJ2-7, with 12 nucleotides matching TRBD1. CDR3 amino acids: CASGTGGASYEQYF. CDR3 sequence (DNA): TGCGCCAGCGGGACAGGGGGCGCGTCCTACGAGCAGTACTTC.